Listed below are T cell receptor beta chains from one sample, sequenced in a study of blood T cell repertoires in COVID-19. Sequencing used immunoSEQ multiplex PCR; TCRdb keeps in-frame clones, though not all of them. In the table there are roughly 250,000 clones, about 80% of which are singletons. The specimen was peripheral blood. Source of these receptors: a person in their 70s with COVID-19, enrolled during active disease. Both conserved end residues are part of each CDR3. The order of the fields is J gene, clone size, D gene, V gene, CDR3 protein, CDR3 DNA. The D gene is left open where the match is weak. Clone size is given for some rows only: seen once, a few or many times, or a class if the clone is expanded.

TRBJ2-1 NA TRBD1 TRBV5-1 CASSLERGPDEQFF TGCGCCAGCAGCTTGGAAAGGGGGCCAGATGAGCAGTTCTTC
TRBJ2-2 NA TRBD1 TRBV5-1 CASSSGQGDTGELFF TGCGCCAGCAGCTCCGGACAGGGTGACACCGGGGAGCTGTTTTTT
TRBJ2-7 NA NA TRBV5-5 CASGRGYEQYF TGTGCCAGCGGTCGAGGTTACGAGCAGTACTTC
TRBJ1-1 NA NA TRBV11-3 CASSYSTNTEAFF TGTGCCAGCAGCTACTCTACGAACACTGAAGCTTTCTTT
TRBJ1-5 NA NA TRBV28 CATNRDFNQPQHF TGTGCCACCAACCGGGACTTCAATCAGCCCCAGCATTTT
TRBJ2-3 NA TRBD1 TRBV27 CANGHDSFGTGGEDTQYF TGTGCCAATGGACACGATAGTTTCGGGACAGGGGGCGAAGATACGCAGTATTTT
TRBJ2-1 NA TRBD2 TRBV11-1 CASRPSLAASYEQFF TGTGCCAGCAGACCCTCACTAGCGGCCTCTTATGAGCAGTTCTTC
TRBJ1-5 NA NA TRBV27 CATRQGRSNQPQHF TGTGCCACACGCCAGGGTAGAAGCAATCAGCCCCAGCATTTT
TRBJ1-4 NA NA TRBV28 CASSLSMNEKLFF TGTGCCAGCAGTTTATCCATGAATGAAAAACTGTTTTTT
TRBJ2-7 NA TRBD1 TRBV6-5 CASKPGQGASSEQYF TGTGCCAGCAAACCGGGACAGGGGGCTTCTAGTGAGCAGTACTTC
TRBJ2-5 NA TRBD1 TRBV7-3 CASSLGQRQTQYF TGTGCCAGCAGCTTGGGACAGAGGCAGACCCAGTACTTC
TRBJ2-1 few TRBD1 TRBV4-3 CASSPSTGGRNEQFF TGCGCCAGCAGCCCCTCGACAGGGGGCCGCAATGAGCAGTTCTTC
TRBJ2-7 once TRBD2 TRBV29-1 CSVSTSGGYEQYF TGCAGCGTGTCGACTAGCGGGGGCTACGAGCAGTACTTC
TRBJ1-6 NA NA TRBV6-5 CASSPVNSYNSPLHF TGTGCCAGCTCTCCGGTCAACTCATATAATTCACCCCTCCACTTT
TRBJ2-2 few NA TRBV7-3 CASAGGVTGELFF TGTGCCAGTGCCGGGGGAGTTACCGGGGAGCTGTTTTTT
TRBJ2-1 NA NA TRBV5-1 CASSLVVAGENEQFF TGCGCCAGCAGCTTGGTCGTCGCCGGGGAGAATGAGCAGTTCTTC
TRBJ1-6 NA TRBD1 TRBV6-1 CASSAAVRTGGSNSPLHF TGTGCCAGCAGTGCCGCCGTTAGGACAGGGGGATCTAATTCACCCCTCCACTTT
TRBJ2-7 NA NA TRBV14 CASSQGGLAGLYNEQYF TGTGCCAGCAGCCAAGGAGGTCTCGCAGGGTTATATAACGAGCAGTACTTC
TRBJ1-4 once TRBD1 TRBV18 CASSWGQTTNEKLFF TGTGCCAGCTCATGGGGACAGACAACTAATGAAAAACTGTTTTTT